The clone carrying this T cell receptor (beta chain) was detected ten times or more. What it recognizes is unknown. The read ends 3 residues before the CDR3 terminus; that terminus is restored from the germline J gene. This sample was taken from a study of T cell clonality in common variable immunodeficiency. Using immunoSEQ multiplex PCR, the repertoire was profiled, and TCRdb retains in-frame clones only, with some absent. Altogether some 40,000 clones were found in the sample, and no singletons occur. Patients and controls were mostly of Caucasian heritage. Blood samples were heparinized, roughly 5 to 9 ml per donor. CDR1 is SGHDT, CDR2 YYEEEE, per germline. V lost 1 base to trimming and J lost 8 bases, with 10 bases between them. The CDR3 consists of 13 residues. General study findings and limits: CVID patient heterogeneity limited repertoire-clinical complication correlations.

The V and J genes are TRBV5-6 and TRBJ1-5; D is undetermined. The specimen sequenced was peripheral blood mononuclear cells. The receptor was isolated from a person between 18 and 75 years old in good health. The CDR3 sequence: CASSLRGHEPQHF. The sequenced part of the CDR3 DNA is TGTGCCAGCAGCTTGCGAGGTCATGAGCCC.